The clone carrying this T cell receptor (beta chain) was detected once. The antigen is unknown. This record comes from a study of Ad26.COV2.S vaccination and SARS-CoV-2 variants. In the study overall: Donor participated within the Ad26.COV2.S arm of the COV1001 trial. Study-wide findings and caveats: Breadth, reportedly substantial, characterized the spike-specific CD8+ and CD4+ T cell responses after vaccination.

Generated by immunoSEQ multiplex PCR, the TCRdb table keeps only in-frame clones and is missing some. The sample includes 300,000 to 350,000 clones, more than 70% seen only once; the top ten take under 2%. Documented treatment: around 19 received Ad26.COV2.S at low or high dose, single or two shots; 5 received placebo; per-sample allocation not given. Material that was analyzed had been drawn on day 63 after the first vaccine or placebo injection. The CDR3 has 15 residues. Trimming took 6 bases from V and 1 from J; bases not matched to a gene: 7. Germline V gene sequence: CDR1 MNHEY, CDR2 SVGAGI. This TCR derives from a person between 18 and 65 years old who received the Ad26.COV2.S COVID-19 vaccine or a placebo. The J gene is TRBJ2-5, the V gene TRBV6-5; 8 nucleotides line up with TRBD2. The sample consisted of peripheral blood, taken in a trial of Ad26.COV2.S vaccine versus placebo. CDR3: CASSRGGPLQETQYF. CDR3 nucleotides: TGTGCCAGCAGCCGCGGGGGGCCCCTCCAAGAGACCCAGTACTTC.